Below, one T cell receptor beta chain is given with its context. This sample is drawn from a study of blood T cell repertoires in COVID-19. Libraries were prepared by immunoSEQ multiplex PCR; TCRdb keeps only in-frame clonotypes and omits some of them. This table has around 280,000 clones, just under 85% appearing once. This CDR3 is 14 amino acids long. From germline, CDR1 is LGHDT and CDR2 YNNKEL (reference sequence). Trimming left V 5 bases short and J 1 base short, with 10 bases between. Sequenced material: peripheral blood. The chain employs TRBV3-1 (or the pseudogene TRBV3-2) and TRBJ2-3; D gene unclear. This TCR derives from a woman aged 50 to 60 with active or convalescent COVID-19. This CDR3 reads CASSNLLRTDTQYF. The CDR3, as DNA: TGTGCCAGCAGCAACTTACTCCGCACAGATACGCAGTATTTT.